Below, one T cell receptor beta chain is given with its context. This clone was seen once. Its antigen target is currently unknown. There are no base qualities to consult, and no much larger clone falls within one base. The CDR3 regions of human TCRbeta chains were analyzed by immunosequencing. The original pipeline was this. TCRs in the repertoires were matched against a reference library of SARS-CoV-2-specific TCRs that had been generated with the MIRA antigen-specificity platform. Breadth was defined as the fraction of unique TCRs that were SARS-CoV-2-associated. Depth was defined as the fraction of total T cells that were SARS-CoV-2-associated. Each spike-specific TCR was assigned to its reactive spike region and to a CD4 or CD8 class using the MIRA data. Log10-transformed breadth and depth values were compared by one-way ANOVA with Sidak's multiple comparisons tests. TCRdb obtained this table from immuneACCESS and retained in-frame rearrangements with V and J assigned. These tables miss some clones; where compared with another copy, unresolved V genes account for less than half of the shortfall, and the remainder is unexplained. V and J calls and clone size are those listed in that table; D and trimming were worked out from the DNA. The sample has about 100,000 clones on record, 85% to 90% of them singletons. The ten top clones hold more than 15% of the sample.

Read against the paper, the sample's time point label means: baseline before first vaccination. Samples from vaccinated people were obtained from the UK trials COV001 and COV002, which included a single-blind randomized controlled phase 2/3 trial of AZD1222 (ChAdOx1 nCoV-19) in healthy adults. For TCRbeta chain sequencing, PBMC samples from trial participants were taken at day 0 and at day 28 after the second dose. The data originate from a study of T cell responses to AZD1222 COVID-19 vaccine (dated by TCRdb to the early 2020s). Background on the whole study: Because spike-specific TCR depth and breadth did not differ between the two schedules, AZD1222 recipients who got a second dose at roughly 4 weeks were pooled with those who got a second dose at roughly 12 weeks. TCR sequencing covered more than 230 trial participants: 200 to 220 given two doses of AZD1222 and 26 given two doses of MenACWY control vaccine. Trial participants were enrolled by age into 18-55, 56-69 and 70-plus year subgroups, with about 150, 28 and 57 TCR-sequenced participants respectively.

Overall study results and their limits: In the small 56-69-year group, the increase in depth fell short of significance, most likely because of low power. No day 14 peak-response samples were available, so repertoires were characterized only after the peak T cell response. Vaccine-associated CD4 TCRs spanned the whole spike protein, with dominant responses in regions 160-218 and 743-854. Most participants were white British and females outnumbered males, and the authors suggested that clonal diversity may have been underestimated. Epitopes outside the regions mutated in the B.1.351 and B.1.1.7 variants were reportedly recognized by nearly half of the unique spike-specific TCRs. A significant rise in spike-specific TCR breadth and depth was observed after two AZD1222 doses relative to day 0 and relative to MenACWY recipients. Conclusions about previously exposed vaccinees are limited, since just six AZD1222 recipients were seropositive for SARS-CoV-2 at baseline.

V is clipped by 4 bases and J by 2 bases, and the sequence between their germline boundaries is 19 bases long. From its cysteine to its phenylalanine, the CDR3 spans 16 amino acids. Just CDR3 DNA is preserved here, 48 bases in frame from base 1. CDR1 and CDR2, per the germline V gene, are SGHTS and YDEGEE. The sequence was obtained from an adult in good health. This specimen consisted of peripheral blood, obtained on day 0 of AZD1222 vaccination. This receptor chain uses TRBV5-8 and TRBJ2-7, with no confidently assigned D gene. CDR3 region: CASSAPSGVPAYEQYF. The DNA sequence is as follows: TGTGCCAGCAGCGCGCCTTCCGGAGTTCCAGCCTACGAGCAGTACTTC. The full variable domain, with segments outside the CDR3 supplied by the reference TRBV5-8 and TRBJ2-7 proteins, appears as EAGVTQSPTHLIKTRGQQATLRCSPISGHTSVYWYQQALGLGLQFLLWYDEGEERNRGNFPPRFSGRQFPNYSSELNVNALELEDSALYLCASSAPSGVPAYEQYFGPGTRLTVT.